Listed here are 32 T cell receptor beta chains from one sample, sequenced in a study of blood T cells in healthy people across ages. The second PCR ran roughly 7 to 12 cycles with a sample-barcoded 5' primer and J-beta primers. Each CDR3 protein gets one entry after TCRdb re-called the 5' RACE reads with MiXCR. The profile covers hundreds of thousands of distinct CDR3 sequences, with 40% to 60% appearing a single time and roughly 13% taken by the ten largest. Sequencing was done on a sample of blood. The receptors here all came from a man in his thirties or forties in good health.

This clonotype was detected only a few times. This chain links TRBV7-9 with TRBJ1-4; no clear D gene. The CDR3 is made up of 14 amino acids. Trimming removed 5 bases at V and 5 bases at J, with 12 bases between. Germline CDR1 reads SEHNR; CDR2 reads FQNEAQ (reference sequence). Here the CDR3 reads CASSPWTANEKLFF. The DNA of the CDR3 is TGTGCCAGCAGCCCCTGGACTGCCAATGAAAAACTGTTTTTT.

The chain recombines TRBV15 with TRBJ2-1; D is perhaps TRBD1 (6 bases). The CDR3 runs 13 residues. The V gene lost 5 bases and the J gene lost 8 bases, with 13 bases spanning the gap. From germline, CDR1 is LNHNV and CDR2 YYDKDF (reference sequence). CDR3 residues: CATSFVKGDEQFF. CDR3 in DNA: TGTGCCACCAGCTTCGTTAAGGGGGATGAGCAGTTCTTC.

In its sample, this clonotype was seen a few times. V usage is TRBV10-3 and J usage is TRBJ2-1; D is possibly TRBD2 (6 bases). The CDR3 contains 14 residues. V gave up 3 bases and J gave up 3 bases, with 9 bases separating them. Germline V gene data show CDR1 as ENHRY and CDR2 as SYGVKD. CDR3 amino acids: CAISEGGDYNEQFF. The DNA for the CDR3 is TGTGCCATCAGTGAAGGCGGGGACTACAATGAGCAGTTCTTC.

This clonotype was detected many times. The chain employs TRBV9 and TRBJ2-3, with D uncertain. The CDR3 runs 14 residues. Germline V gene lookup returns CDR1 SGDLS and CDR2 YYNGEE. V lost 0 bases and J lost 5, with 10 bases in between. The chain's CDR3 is CASSVATWGDTQYF. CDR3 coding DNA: TGTGCCAGCAGCGTAGCTACTTGGGGAGATACGCAGTATTTT.

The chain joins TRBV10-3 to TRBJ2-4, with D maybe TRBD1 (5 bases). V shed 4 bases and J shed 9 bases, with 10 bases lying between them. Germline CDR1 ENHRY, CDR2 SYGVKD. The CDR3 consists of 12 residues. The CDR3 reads CAISAQDSIQYF. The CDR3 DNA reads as TGTGCCATCAGTGCACAGGATAGCATTCAGTACTTC.

CDR3 amino acids: CASSVGGRSEAFF. As DNA, the CDR3 is TGTGCCAGCAGTGTCGGGGGGCGGTCTGAAGCTTTCTTT. V usage is TRBV28 and J usage is TRBJ1-1, with D tentatively TRBD1 (6 bases). This CDR3 is built from 13 residues. V was pared by 5 bases and J by 6 bases, with 13 bases between. From germline, CDR1 is MDHEN and CDR2 SYDVKM.

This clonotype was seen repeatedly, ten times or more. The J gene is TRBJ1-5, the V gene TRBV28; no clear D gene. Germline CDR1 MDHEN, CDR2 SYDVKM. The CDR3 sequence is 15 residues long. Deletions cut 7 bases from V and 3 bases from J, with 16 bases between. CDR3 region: CASIKQTASNQPQHF. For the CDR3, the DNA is TGTGCCAGCATTAAACAGACCGCCTCCAATCAGCCCCAGCATTTT.

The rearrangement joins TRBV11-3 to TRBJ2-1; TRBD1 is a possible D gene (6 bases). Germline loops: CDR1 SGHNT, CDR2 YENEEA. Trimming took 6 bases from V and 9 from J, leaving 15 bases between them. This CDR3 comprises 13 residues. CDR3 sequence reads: CASRYEGGPEQFF. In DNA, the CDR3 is TGTGCCAGCAGATACGAAGGGGGACCTGAGCAGTTCTTC.

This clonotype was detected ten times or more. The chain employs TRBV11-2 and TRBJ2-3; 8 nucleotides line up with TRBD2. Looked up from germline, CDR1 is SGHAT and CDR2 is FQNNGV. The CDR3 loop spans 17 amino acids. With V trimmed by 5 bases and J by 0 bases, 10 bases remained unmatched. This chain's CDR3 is CASSIATSDPSTDTQYF. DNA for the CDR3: TGTGCCAGCAGCATCGCGACTAGCGATCCTAGCACAGATACGCAGTATTTT.

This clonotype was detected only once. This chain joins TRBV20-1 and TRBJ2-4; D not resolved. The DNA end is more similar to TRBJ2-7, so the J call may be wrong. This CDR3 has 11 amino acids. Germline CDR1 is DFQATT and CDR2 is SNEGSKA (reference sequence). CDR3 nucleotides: TGCAGTGCTAGCTTGACCTACGAGCAGTACTTC. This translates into CSASLTYEQYF.

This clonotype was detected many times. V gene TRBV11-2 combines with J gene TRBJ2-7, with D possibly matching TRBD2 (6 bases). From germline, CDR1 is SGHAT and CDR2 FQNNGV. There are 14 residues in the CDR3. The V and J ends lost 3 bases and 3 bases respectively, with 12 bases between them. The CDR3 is CASSFRLDSYEQYF. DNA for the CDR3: TGTGCCAGCAGCTTTCGACTAGATAGCTACGAGCAGTACTTC.

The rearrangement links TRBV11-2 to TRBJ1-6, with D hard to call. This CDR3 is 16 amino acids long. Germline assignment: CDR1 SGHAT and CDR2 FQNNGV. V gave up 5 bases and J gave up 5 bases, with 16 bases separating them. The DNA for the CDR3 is TGTGCCAGCAGCCCCGGTCCGGGCGCTGATAATTCACCCCTCCACTTT. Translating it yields CASSPGPGADNSPLHF.

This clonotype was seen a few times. The CDR3 loop reads CASRQAQETQFF. CDR3 DNA: TGTGCCAGCCGACAGGCACAAGAGACCCAGTTCTTC. The chain couples TRBV28 to TRBJ2-1, with D possibly matching TRBD1 (6 bases). This CDR3 is built from 12 residues. Trimming stripped 8 bases from V and 13 bases from J, with 18 bases between. The germline V gene has CDR1 MDHEN and CDR2 SYDVKM.

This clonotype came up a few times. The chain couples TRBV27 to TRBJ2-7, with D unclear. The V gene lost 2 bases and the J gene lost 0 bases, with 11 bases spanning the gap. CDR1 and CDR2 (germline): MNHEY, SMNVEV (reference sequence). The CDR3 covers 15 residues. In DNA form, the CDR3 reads TGTGCCAGCAGTTTAAAGGGCGCAGTCTCCTACGAGCAGTACTTC. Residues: CASSLKGAVSYEQYF.

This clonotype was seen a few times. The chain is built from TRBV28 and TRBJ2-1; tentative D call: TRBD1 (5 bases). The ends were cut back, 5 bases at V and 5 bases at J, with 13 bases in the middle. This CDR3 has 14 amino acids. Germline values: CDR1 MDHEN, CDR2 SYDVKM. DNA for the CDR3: TGTGCCAGCAGTCCAACCTCCAGGGACAATGAGCAGTTCTTC. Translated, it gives CASSPTSRDNEQFF.

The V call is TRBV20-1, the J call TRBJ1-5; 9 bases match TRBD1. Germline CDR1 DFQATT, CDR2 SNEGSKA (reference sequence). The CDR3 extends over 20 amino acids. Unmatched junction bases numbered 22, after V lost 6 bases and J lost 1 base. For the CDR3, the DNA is TGCAGTGCCACCGAAGCGGGACGCCGGGACAGGGCAGTGAGCAATCAGCCCCAGCATTTT. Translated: CSATEAGRRDRAVSNQPQHF.

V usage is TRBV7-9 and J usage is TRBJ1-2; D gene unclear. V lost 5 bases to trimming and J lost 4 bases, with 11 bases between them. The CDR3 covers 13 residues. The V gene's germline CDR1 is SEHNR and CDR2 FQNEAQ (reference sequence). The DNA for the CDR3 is TGTGCCAGCAGCCCGAAGGATAGCTATGGCTACACCTTC. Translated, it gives CASSPKDSYGYTF.

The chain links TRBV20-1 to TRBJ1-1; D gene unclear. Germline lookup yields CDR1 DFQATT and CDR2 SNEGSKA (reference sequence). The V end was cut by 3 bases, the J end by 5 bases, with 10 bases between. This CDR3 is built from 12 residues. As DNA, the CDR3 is TGCAGTGCTAGTCGGGGTCCAACTGAAGCTTTCTTT. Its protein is CSASRGPTEAFF.

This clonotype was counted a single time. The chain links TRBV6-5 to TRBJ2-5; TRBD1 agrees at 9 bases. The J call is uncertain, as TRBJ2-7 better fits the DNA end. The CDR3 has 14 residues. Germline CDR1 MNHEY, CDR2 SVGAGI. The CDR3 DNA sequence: TGTGCCAGCACCACGGGGACAGGGAGTTACGAGCAGTACTTC. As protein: CASTTGTGSYEQYF.

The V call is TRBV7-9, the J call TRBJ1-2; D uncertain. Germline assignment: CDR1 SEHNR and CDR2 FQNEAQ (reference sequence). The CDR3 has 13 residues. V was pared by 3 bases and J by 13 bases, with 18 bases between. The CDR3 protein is CASSFAGLEGSTF. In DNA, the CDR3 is TGTGCCAGCAGCTTCGCAGGCCTGGAAGGTTCCACCTTC.

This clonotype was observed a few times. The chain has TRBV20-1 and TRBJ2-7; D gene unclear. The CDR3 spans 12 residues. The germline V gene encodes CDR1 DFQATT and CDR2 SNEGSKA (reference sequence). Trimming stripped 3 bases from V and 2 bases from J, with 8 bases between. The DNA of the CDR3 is TGCAGTGCTAGTCGACCGCCCTACGAGCAGTACTTC. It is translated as CSASRPPYEQYF.

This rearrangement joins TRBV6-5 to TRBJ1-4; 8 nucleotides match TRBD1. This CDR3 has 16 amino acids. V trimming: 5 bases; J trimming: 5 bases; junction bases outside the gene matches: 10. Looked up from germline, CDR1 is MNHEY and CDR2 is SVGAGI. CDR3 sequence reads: CASSTTGGRTNEKLFF. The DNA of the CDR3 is TGTGCCAGCAGTACCACAGGGGGACGTACGAATGAAAAACTGTTTTTT.

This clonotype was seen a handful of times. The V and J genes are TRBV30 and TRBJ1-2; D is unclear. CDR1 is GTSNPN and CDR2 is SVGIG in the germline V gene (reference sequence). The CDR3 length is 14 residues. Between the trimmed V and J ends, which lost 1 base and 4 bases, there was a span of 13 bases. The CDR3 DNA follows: TGTGCCTGGAGTGGAGGAGGGAAAAGCTATGGCTACACCTTC. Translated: CAWSGGGKSYGYTF.

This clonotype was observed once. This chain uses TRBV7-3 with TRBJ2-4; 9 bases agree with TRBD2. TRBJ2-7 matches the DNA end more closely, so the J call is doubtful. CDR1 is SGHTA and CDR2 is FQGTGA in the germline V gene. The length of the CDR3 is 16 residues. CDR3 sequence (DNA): TGTGCCAGCAGCTTAACCCCGACTAGCGGTACCTACGAGCAGTACTTC. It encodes CASSLTPTSGTYEQYF.

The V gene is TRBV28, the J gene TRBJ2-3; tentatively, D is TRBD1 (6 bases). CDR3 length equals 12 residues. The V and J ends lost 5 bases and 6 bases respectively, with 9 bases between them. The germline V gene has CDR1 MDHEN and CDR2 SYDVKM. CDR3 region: CASSHQGDTQYF. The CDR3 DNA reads TGTGCCAGCAGTCATCAGGGGGATACGCAGTATTTT.

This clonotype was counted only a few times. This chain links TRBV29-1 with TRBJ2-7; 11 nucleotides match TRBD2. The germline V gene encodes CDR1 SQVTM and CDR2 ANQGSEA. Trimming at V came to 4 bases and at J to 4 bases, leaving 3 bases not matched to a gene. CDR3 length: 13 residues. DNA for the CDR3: TGCAGCGTTGGACTAGCGGGGTCGTACGAGCAGTACTTC. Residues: CSVGLAGSYEQYF.

Here the CDR3 reads CSARDQAATMNTEAFF. The CDR3 region has the DNA TGCAGTGCTAGAGATCAGGCAGCAACTATGAACACTGAAGCTTTCTTT. V usage is TRBV20-1 and J usage is TRBJ1-1; D is uncertain. The germline V gene encodes CDR1 DFQATT and CDR2 SNEGSKA (reference sequence). This CDR3 comprises 16 residues. Between the trimmed V and J ends, which lost 0 bases and 0 bases, there was a span of 14 bases.

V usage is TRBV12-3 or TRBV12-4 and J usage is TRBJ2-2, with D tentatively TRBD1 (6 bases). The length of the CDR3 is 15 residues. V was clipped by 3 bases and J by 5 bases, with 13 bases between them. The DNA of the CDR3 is TGTGCCAGCAGTTTTAAACAGGGTGCGACCGGGGAGCTGTTTTTT. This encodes CASSFKQGATGELFF.

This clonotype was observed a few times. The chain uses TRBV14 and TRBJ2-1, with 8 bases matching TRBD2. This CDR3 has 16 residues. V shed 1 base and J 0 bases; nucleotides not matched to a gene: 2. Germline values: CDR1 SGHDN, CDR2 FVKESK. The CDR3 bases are TGTGCCAGCAGCCAAGTGCGGGGGGCCTCCTACAATGAGCAGTTCTTC. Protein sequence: CASSQVRGASYNEQFF.

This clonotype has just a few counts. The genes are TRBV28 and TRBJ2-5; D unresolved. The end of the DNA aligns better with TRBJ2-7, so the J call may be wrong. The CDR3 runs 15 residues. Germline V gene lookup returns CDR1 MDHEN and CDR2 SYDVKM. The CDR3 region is CASRKTGLHRYEQYF. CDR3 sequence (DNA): TGTGCCAGCCGTAAAACCGGGCTTCATAGGTACGAGCAGTACTTC.

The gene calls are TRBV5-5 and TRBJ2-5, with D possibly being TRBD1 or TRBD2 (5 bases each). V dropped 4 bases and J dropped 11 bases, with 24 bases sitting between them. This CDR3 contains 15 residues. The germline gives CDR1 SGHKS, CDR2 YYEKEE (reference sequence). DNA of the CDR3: TGTGCCAGCAGCCCCCCTTGGCAGGGACCTTCTGAGCAGTACTTC. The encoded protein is CASSPPWQGPSEQYF.

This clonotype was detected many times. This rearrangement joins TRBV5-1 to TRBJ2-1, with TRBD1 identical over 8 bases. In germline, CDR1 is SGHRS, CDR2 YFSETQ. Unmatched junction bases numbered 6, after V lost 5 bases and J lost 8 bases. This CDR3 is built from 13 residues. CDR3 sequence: CASREGQVYEQFF. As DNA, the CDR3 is TGCGCCAGCAGGGAGGGACAGGTCTATGAGCAGTTCTTC.